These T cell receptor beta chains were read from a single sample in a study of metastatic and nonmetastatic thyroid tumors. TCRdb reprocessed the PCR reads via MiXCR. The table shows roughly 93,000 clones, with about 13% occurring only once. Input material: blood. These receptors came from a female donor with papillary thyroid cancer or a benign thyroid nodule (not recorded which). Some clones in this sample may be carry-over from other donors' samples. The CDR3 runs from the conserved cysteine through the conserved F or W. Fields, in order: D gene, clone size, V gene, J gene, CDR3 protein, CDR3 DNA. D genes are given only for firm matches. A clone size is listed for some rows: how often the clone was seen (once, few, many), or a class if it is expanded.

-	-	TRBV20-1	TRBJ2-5	CSARGDFQETQYF	TGCAGTGCTAGAGGGGACTTCCAAGAGACCCAGTACTTC
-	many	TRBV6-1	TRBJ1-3	CASSDPRGLGGNTIYF	TGTGCCAGCAGTGACCCCCGGGGTCTAGGAGGAAACACCATATATTTT
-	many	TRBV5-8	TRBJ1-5	CASSLQGPGPQHF	TGTGCCAGCAGCTTGCAGGGCCCGGGGCCCCAGCATTTT
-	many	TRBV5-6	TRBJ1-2	CASSLVGTSNYGYTF	TGTGCCAGCAGCTTGGTCGGGACCTCTAACTATGGCTACACCTTC
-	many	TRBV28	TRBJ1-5	CASSLWGSSNQPQHF	TGTGCCAGCAGTTTATGGGGGAGTAGCAATCAGCCCCAGCATTTT
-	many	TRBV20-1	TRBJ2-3	CSASLRGGTDTQYF	TGCAGTGCTAGTTTGAGGGGAGGCACAGATACGCAGTATTTT
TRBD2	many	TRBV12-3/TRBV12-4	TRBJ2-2	CASIRSGGNTGELFF	TGTGCCAGCATTCGTAGCGGGGGTAACACCGGGGAGCTGTTTTTT
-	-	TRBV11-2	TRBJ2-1	CAISLDGPLYEQFF	TGTGCCATCAGCTTAGATGGTCCTTTATATGAGCAGTTCTTC
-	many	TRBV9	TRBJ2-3	CASSETDGTDTQYF	TGTGCCAGCAGCGAGACGGACGGGACAGATACGCAGTATTTT
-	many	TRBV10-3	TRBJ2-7	CAISQDSTSYEQYF	TGTGCCATCAGTCAGGACAGTACCTCCTACGAGCAGTACTTC
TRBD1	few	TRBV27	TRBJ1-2	CASSLSLGQGGGYTF	TGTGCCAGCAGTTTATCGTTAGGACAGGGTGGTGGCTACACCTTC
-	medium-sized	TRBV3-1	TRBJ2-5	CASSQQETQYF	TGTGCCAGCAGCCAACAAGAGACCCAGTACTTC
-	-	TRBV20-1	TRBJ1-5	CSARRTYELGSNQPQHF	TGCAGTGCTAGACGTACCTATGAGCTAGGGAGCAATCAGCCCCAGCATTTT
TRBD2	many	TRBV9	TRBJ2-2	CASSVVSGRAGELFF	TGTGCCAGCAGCGTAGTCAGCGGGAGGGCCGGGGAGCTGTTTTTT
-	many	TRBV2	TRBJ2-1	CASLTGAGVRNEQFF	TGTGCCAGCCTAACCGGGGCAGGGGTTCGCAATGAGCAGTTCTTC
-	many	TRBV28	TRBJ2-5	CASTPFRERETQYF	TGTGCCAGCACCCCCTTTCGGGAGAGAGAGACCCAGTACTTC
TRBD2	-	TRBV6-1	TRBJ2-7	CASSLRSGSLNEQYF	TGTGCCAGCAGCCTCCGTAGCGGGAGTCTGAACGAGCAGTACTTC
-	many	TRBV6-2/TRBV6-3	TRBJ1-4	CASSYGVENEKLFF	TGTGCCAGCAGTTATGGAGTTGAAAATGAAAAACTGTTTTTT
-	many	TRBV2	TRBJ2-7	CASSSTDYEQYF	TGTGCCAGCAGTTCGACGGACTACGAGCAGTACTTC
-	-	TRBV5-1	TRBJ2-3	CASIVRWYADTQYF	TGCGCCAGCATCGTGAGGTGGTACGCAGATACGCAGTATTTT
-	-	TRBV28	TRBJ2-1	CASSFIFSWGATTRVNNEQFF	TGTGCCAGCAGTTTTATTTTTTCGTGGGGGGCCACCACCCGGGTAAACAATGAGCAGTTCTTC
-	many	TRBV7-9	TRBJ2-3	CASSLRGGTFSTDTQYF	TGTGCCAGCAGCTTAAGGGGGGGGACGTTTAGCACAGATACGCAGTATTTT
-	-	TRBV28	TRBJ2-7	CASSSSGFGEHYF	-
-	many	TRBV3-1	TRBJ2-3	CASSVKWGFSDTQYF	TGTGCCAGCAGCGTTAAATGGGGCTTTTCGGATACGCAGTATTTT
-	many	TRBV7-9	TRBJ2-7	CASSPVEYEQYF	TGTGCCAGCAGCCCCGTAGAGTACGAGCAGTACTTC
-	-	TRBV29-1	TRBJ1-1	CSVTRGIEVHTEAFF	TGTAGCGTTACCAGGGGAATTGAAGTGCACACTGAAGCTTTCTTT
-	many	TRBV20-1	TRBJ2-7	CSALKTGSYEQYF	TGCAGTGCCCTCAAGACAGGCTCCTACGAGCAGTACTTC
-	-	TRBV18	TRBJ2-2	CASSPGGTNTGELFF	TGTGCCAGCTCACCCGGCGGGACGAACACCGGGGAGCTGTTTTTT
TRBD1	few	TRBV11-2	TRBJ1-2	CASSSRSGQGSFYGYTF	TGTGCCAGCAGCTCTAGATCGGGACAGGGATCTTTCTATGGCTACACCTTC
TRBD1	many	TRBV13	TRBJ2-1	CASSRQGGEQFF	TGTGCCAGCAGCCGACAGGGGGGTGAGCAGTTCTTC
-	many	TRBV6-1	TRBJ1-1	CASGRVPSPAEAFF	TGTGCCAGCGGACGGGTGCCATCCCCAGCTGAAGCTTTCTTT
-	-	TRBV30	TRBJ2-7	CAWSAGDQYYEQYF	TGTGCCTGGAGTGCGGGGGACCAGTACTACGAGCAGTACTTC
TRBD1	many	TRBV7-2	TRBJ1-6	CASRKDRAMGSPLHF	TGTGCCAGCAGGAAGGACAGGGCAATGGGTTCACCCCTCCACTTT
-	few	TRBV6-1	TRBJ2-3	CASIPWSARGTDTQYF	TGTGCCAGCATACCATGGAGCGCGAGAGGAACAGATACGCAGTATTTT
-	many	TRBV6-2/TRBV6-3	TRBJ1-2	CASRDYGRGDGYTF	TGTGCCAGCAGAGACTACGGCCGGGGGGATGGCTACACCTTC
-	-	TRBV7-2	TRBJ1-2	CASSVMPGVGMGYTF	TGTGCCAGCAGCGTGATGCCGGGAGTAGGCATGGGCTACACCTTC
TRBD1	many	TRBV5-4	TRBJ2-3	CASSLGTAPSTDTQYF	TGTGCCAGCAGCTTAGGGACAGCCCCTAGCACAGATACGCAGTATTTT
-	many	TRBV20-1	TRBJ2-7	CSATQGLGEQYF	TGCAGTGCTACGCAGGGACTCGGCGAGCAGTACTTC
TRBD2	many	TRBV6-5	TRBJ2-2	CASSYRTSRANTGELFF	TGTGCCAGCAGTTACCGGACTAGCAGAGCGAACACCGGGGAGCTGTTTTTT
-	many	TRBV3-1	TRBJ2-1	CASSTISGNEQFF	TGTGCCAGCAGCACAATCAGCGGCAATGAGCAGTTCTTC
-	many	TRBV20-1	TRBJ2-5	CSAEGQRQETQYF	TGCAGTGCTGAGGGCCAGCGGCAAGAGACCCAGTACTTC
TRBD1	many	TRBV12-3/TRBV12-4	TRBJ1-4	CASSLRTGNEKLFF	TGTGCCAGCAGTTTAAGGACAGGGAACGAAAAACTGTTTTTT
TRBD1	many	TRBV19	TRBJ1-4	CASSMVQGATNEKLFF	TGTGCCAGTAGTATGGTCCAGGGGGCAACTAATGAAAAACTGTTTTTT
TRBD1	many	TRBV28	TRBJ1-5	CASSSQGHGQPQHF	TGTGCCAGCAGTTCACAGGGGCACGGTCAGCCCCAGCATTTT
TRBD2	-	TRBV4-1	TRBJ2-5	CASSLGTSGQETQYF	TGCGCCAGCAGCCTTGGGACTAGCGGCCAAGAGACCCAGTACTTC
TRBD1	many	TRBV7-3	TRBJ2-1	CASSLGQGIYNEQFF	TGTGCCAGCAGCTTAGGACAGGGGATTTACAATGAGCAGTTCTTC
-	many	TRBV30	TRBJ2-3	CAWSPGDTQYF	TGTGCCTGGAGTCCGGGGGATACGCAGTATTTT
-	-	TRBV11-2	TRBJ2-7	CASSQVHYEQYF	TGTGCCAGCAGCCAGGTCCACTACGAGCAGTACTTC
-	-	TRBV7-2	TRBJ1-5	CASSLAGSNQPQHF	TGTGCCAGCAGCTTAGCAGGGAGCAATCAGCCCCAGCATTTT
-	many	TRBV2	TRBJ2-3	CASSIPRADSTDTQYF	TGTGCCAGCAGTATCCCTCGGGCAGACAGCACAGATACGCAGTATTTT
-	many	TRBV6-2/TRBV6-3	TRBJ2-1	CASSYLGIEQFF	TGTGCCAGCAGTTACCTGGGTATCGAGCAGTTCTTC
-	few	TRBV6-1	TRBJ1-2	CASFGGDGPYGYTF	TGTGCCAGCTTCGGGGGAGACGGCCCTTATGGCTACACCTTC
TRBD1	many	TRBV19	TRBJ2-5	CASSTGQGGKTQYF	TGTGCCAGTAGTACCGGACAGGGCGGGAAGACCCAGTACTTC
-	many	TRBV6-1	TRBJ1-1	CASVEGVNTEAFF	TGTGCCAGCGTCGAAGGGGTGAACACTGAAGCTTTCTTT
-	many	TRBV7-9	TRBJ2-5	CASSLREYQETQYF	TGTGCCAGCAGCTTAAGGGAATACCAAGAGACCCAGTACTTC
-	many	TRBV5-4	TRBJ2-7	CASSRAGGGSYEQYF	TGTGCCAGCAGCCGGGCTGGGGGAGGTTCCTACGAGCAGTACTTC
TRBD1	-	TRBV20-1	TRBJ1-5	CSAPQGGIYQPQHF	TGCAGTGCTCCACAGGGGGGGATTTATCAGCCCCAGCATTTT
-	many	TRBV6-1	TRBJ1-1	CASSSTTEAFF	TGTGCCAGCAGTTCCACAACCGAAGCTTTCTTT